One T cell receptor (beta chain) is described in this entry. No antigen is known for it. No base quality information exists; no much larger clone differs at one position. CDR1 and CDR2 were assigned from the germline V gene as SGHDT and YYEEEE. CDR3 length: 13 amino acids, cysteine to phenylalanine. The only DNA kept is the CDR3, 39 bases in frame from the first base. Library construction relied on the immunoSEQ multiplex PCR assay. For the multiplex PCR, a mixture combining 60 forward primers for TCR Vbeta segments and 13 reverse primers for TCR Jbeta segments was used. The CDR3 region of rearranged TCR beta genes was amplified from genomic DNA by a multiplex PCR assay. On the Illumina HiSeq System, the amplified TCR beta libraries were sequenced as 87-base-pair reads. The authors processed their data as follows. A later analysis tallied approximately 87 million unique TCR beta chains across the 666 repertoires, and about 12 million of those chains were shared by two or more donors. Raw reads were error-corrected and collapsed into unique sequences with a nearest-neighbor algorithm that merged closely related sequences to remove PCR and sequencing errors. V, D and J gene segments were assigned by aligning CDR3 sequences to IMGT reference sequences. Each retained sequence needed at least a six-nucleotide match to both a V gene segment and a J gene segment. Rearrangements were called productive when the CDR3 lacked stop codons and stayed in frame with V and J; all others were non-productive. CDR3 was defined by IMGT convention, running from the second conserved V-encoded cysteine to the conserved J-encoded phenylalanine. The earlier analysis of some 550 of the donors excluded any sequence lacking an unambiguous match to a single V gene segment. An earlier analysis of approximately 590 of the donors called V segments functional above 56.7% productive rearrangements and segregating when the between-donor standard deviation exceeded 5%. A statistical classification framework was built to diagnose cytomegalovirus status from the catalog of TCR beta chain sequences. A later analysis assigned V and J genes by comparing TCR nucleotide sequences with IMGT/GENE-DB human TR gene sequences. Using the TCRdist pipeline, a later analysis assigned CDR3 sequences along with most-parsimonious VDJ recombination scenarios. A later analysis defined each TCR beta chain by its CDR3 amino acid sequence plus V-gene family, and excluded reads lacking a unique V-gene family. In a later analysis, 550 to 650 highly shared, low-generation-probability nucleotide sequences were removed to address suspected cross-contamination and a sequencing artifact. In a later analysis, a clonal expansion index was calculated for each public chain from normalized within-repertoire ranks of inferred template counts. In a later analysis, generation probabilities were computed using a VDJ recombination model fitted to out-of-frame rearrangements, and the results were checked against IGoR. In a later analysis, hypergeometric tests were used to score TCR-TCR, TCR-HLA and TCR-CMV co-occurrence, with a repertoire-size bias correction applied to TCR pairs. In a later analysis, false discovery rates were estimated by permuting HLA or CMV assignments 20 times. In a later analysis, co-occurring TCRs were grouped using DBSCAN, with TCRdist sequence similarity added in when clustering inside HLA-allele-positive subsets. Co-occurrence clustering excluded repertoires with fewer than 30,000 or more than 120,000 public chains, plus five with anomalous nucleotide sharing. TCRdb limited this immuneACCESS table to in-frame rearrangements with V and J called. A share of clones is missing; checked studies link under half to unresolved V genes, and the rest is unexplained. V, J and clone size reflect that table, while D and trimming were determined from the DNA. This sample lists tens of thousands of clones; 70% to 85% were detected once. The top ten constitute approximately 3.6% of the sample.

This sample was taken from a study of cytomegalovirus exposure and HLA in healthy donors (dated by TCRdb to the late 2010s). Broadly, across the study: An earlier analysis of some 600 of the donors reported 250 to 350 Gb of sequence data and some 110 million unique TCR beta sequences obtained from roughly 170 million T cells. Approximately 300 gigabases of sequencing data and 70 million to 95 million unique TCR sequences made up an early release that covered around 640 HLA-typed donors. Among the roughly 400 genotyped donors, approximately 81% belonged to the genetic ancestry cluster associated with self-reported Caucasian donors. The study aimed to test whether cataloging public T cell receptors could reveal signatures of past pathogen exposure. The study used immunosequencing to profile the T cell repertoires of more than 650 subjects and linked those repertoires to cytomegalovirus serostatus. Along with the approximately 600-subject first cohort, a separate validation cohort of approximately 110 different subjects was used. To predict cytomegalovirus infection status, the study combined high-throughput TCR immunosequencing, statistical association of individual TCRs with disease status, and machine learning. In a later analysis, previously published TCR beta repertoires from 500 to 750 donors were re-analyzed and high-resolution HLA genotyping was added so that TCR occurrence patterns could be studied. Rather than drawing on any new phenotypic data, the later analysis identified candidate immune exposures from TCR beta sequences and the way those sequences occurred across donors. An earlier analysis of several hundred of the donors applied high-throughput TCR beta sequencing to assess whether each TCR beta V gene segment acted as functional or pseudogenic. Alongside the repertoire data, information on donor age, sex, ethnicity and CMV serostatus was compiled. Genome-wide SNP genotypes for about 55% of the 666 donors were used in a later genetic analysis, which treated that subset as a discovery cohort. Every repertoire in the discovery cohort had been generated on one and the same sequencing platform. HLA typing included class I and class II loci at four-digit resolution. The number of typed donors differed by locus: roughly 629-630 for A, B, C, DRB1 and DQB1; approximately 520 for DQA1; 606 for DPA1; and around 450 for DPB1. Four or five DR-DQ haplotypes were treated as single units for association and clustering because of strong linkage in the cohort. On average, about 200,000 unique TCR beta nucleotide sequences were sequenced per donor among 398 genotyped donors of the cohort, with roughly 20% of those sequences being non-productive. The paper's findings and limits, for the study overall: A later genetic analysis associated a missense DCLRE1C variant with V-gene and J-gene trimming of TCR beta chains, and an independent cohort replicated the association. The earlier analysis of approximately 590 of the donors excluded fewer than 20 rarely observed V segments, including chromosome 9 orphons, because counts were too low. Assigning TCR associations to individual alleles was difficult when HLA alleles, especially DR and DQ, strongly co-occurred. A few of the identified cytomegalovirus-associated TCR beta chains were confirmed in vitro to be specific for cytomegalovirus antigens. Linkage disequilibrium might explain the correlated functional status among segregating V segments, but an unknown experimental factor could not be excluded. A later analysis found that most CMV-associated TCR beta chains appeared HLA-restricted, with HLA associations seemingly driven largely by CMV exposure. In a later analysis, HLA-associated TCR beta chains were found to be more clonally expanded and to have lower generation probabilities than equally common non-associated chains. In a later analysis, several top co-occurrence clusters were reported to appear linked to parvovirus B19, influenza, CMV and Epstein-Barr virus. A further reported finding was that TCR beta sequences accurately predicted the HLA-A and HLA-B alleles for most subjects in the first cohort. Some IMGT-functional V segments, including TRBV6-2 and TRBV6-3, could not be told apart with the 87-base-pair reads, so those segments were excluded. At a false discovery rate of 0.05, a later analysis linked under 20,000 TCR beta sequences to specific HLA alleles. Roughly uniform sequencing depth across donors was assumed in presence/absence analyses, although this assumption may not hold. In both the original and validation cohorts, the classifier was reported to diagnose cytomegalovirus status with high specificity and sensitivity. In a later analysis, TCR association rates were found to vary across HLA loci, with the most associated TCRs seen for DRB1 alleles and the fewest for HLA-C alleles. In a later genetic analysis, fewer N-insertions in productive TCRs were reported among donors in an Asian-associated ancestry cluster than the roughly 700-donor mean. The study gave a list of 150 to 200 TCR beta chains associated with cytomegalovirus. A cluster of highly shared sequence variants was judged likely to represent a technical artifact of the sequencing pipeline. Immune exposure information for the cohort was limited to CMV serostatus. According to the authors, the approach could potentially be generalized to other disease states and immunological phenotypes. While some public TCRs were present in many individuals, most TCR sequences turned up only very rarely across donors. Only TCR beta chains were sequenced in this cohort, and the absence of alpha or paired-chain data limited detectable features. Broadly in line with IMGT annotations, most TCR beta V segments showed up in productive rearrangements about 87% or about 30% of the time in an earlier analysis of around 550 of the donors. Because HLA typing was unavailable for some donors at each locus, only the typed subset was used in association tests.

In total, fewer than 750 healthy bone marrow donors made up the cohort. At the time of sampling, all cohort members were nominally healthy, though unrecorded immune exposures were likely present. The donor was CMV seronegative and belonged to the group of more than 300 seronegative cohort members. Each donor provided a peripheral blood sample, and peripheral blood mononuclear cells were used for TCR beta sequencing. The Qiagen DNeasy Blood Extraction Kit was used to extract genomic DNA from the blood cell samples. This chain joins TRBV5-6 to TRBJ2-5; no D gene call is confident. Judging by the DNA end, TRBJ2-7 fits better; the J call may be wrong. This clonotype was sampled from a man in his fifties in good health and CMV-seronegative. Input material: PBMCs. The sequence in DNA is TGTGCCAGCAGCTCCAATACCCCCCCCGAGCAGTACTTC. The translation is CASSSNTPPEQYF.